Listed below are T cell receptor beta chains from one sample, sequenced in a study of siplizumab effects on memory and regulatory T cells. Method: immunoSEQ multiplex PCR; TCRdb's copy keeps in-frame clones and lacks some. The profile shows 26,000 or so clones, around 80% of them singletons. The sequenced material came from memory CD4+ T cells sorted from blood. These receptors all stem from a human donor in good health. Both conserved end residues are part of each CDR3. The D gene is left open where the match is weak. Clone size appears in some rows only: once, few, many, or a class for an expanded clone.

d_call	clone_size	v_call	j_call	cdr3_length	cdr3_nt	cdr3_aa
NA	NA	TRBV6-1	TRBJ1-1	13	TGTGCCAGCAGTGAAGCAGGAAGGGGTGAAGCTTTCTTT	CASSEAGRGEAFF
TRBD1	NA	TRBV18	TRBJ2-7	15	TGTGCCAGCTCCACGGGACAGGGCGGGGCCTACGAGCAGTACTTC	CASSTGQGGAYEQYF
NA	once	TRBV7-3	TRBJ2-7	14	TGTGCCAGTACAGCGAATAGCGGAGCCTACGAGCAGTACTTC	CASTANSGAYEQYF
NA	NA	TRBV7-6	TRBJ2-7	13	TGTGCCAGCAGCCAAGGGACACTTTACGAGCAGTACTTC	CASSQGTLYEQYF
NA	NA	TRBV28	TRBJ1-5	14	TGTGCCAGCAGTTTACCTACAGGCAATCAGCCCCAGCATTTT	CASSLPTGNQPQHF
NA	NA	TRBV19	TRBJ1-5	15	TGTGCCAGTAGTTTCACAGGGAGCGAGAATCGTCCCCAGCATTTT	CASSFTGSENRPQHF
TRBD2	NA	TRBV9	TRBJ2-2	15	TGTGCCAGCAGCGTCACTAGCGGGATTGGCGGGGAGCTGTTTTTT	CASSVTSGIGGELFF
NA	NA	TRBV7-3	TRBJ2-7	13	TGTGCCAGCAGCTTGGACACATCCTACGAGCAGTACTTC	CASSLDTSYEQYF
TRBD1	NA	TRBV25-1	TRBJ1-2	15	TGTGCCAGCAGTGAATATGGCGGGACAGGGGTGGATTTCACCTTC	CASSEYGGTGVDFTF
NA	NA	TRBV5-5	TRBJ1-4	15	TGTGCCAGCAGCTTGGGGGGCTGGAGTAATGAAAAACTGTTTTTT	CASSLGGWSNEKLFF
NA	NA	TRBV14	TRBJ2-7	17	TGTGCCAGCAGCCAAGATCTCCGAAGACAGTTCTCCTACGAGCAGTACTTC	CASSQDLRRQFSYEQYF
NA	NA	TRBV6-1	TRBJ1-1	15	TGTGCCAGTTTGGGCTCCCAGAGGGGGAACACTGAAGCTTTCTTT	CASLGSQRGNTEAFF
NA	NA	TRBV6-1	TRBJ2-7	13	TGTGCCAGCAGCCGGGGGGACAGCCACGAGCAGTACTTC	CASSRGDSHEQYF
NA	NA	TRBV5-1	TRBJ2-2	15	TGCGCCAGCAGCTTGGACCCCTCGGGCACCGGGGAGCTGTTTTTT	CASSLDPSGTGELFF
NA	NA	TRBV9	TRBJ2-6	16	TGTGCCAGCAGCGTAGGACAGAACTCTGGGGCCAACGTCCTGACTTTC	CASSVGQNSGANVLTF
NA	NA	TRBV6-1	TRBJ2-7	14	TGTGCCAGCAAGACAGGGCGGGGCTCCTACGAGCAGTACTTC	CASKTGRGSYEQYF
TRBD2	NA	TRBV28	TRBJ2-7	15	TGTGCCAGCAGTAGGAGCGGGGTAAGCTCCTACGAGCAGTACTTC	CASSRSGVSSYEQYF
NA	NA	TRBV7-9	TRBJ1-1	13	TGTGCCAGCAGCCCAGACTGGAACACTGAAGCTTTCTTT	CASSPDWNTEAFF
NA	NA	TRBV6-1	TRBJ2-5	12	TGTGCCAGCAGTGTGGGATTCGGGACCCAGTACTTC	CASSVGFGTQYF
NA	NA	TRBV5-4	TRBJ2-2	15	TGTGCCAGCAGCTTTACCAGGGGCGGCACCGGGGAGCTGTTTTTT	CASSFTRGGTGELFF
NA	NA	TRBV19	TRBJ1-2	12	TGTGCCAGTGAGCGGGGGGACTATGGCTACACCTTC	CASERGDYGYTF
NA	NA	TRBV2	TRBJ2-1	15	TGTGCCAGCAGGGGAACGTTAGGGGTGAACAATGAGCAGTTCTTC	CASRGTLGVNNEQFF
TRBD2	NA	TRBV7-2	TRBJ2-7	15	TGTGCCAGCAGCCCCCTAGCGGGAGGGGCTTACGAGCAGTACTTC	CASSPLAGGAYEQYF
TRBD1	NA	TRBV27	TRBJ1-2	15	TGTGCCAGCAGTCGAAGGGACAGGGCGGGATATGGCTACACCTTC	CASSRRDRAGYGYTF
NA	few	TRBV4-3	TRBJ2-1	16	TGCGCCAGCAGCCCCTCGGACGGGAGCTCCTACAATGAGCAGTTCTTC	CASSPSDGSSYNEQFF
NA	NA	TRBV11-2	TRBJ1-1	16	TGTGCCAGCAGATCCTTGAGGGGGAGGCGAGAGACTGAAGCTTTCTTT	CASRSLRGRRETEAFF
TRBD1	NA	TRBV27	TRBJ2-5	15	TGTGCCAGCAGAGAGGGGGGACAGGGTCTCCAGACCCAGTACTTC	CASREGGQGLQTQYF
NA	NA	TRBV11-3	TRBJ2-3	14	TGTGCCAGCAGCCCCAGGGTTGTTACAGATACGCAGTATTTT	CASSPRVVTDTQYF
NA	few	TRBV28	TRBJ2-7	16	TGTGCCAGCAGTCGGACGCAGGGGCAATTTGCCTACGAGCAGTACTTC	CASSRTQGQFAYEQYF
TRBD1	NA	TRBV27	TRBJ2-1	15	TGTGCCAGCAAGGTGCTCCCAGGGGGTATGAATGAGCAGTTCTTC	CASKVLPGGMNEQFF
NA	NA	TRBV2	TRBJ2-7	12	TGTGCCAGCAGTGATCAAGGGTACGAGCAGTACTTC	CASSDQGYEQYF
TRBD2	NA	TRBV6-5	TRBJ2-7	14	TGTGCCAGCAAGACTGGAGGGACTAAGTACGAGCAGTACTTC	CASKTGGTKYEQYF
NA	NA	TRBV27	TRBJ1-2	13	TGTGCCAGCAGTTTATCGTCAGGGGATGGCTACACCTTC	CASSLSSGDGYTF
TRBD1	NA	TRBV5-6	TRBJ1-1	16	TGTGCCAGCAGCGCCGAAACCGGGACAGGTTCTCCTGAAGCTTTCTTT	CASSAETGTGSPEAFF
TRBD1	NA	TRBV27	TRBJ1-2	16	TGTGCCAGCAGTACTAACCCTGGGACAGGGGCCAGTGGCTACACCTTC	CASSTNPGTGASGYTF
NA	NA	TRBV4-2	TRBJ1-6	12	TGTGCCAGCAGCCATACCGGCTCACCCCTCCACTTT	CASSHTGSPLHF
TRBD1	NA	TRBV28	TRBJ1-1	16	TGTGCCAGCAGCCGGGACAGGGGGAGCTGGGGCACTGAAGCTTTCTTT	CASSRDRGSWGTEAFF
NA	NA	TRBV11-3	TRBJ1-1	14	TGTGCCAGCAGCCCAAGATTAGTGAACACTGAAGCTTTCTTT	CASSPRLVNTEAFF
TRBD1	NA	TRBV19	TRBJ2-3	16	TGTGCCAGTAGCGCCCCCCGGACAGGCTTATCGGATACGCAGTATTTT	CASSAPRTGLSDTQYF
TRBD1	NA	TRBV7-2	TRBJ2-5	15	TGTGCCAGCAGCTTAGGGGACAGGGAAAAAGAGACCCAGTACTTC	CASSLGDREKETQYF
TRBD1	NA	TRBV30	TRBJ1-2	13	TGTGCCTGGAGATGGACAGGCGCCCAGGGCTACACCTTC	CAWRWTGAQGYTF
NA	NA	TRBV7-9	TRBJ2-7	14	TGTGCCAGCAGCTTAGGGGGTGACCTTCGCGAGCAGTACTTC	CASSLGGDLREQYF
NA	NA	TRBV6-5	TRBJ1-2	14	TGTGCCAGCAGTTATAACGGCCCTGGAAGTGGCTACACCTTC	CASSYNGPGSGYTF
TRBD2	few	TRBV18	TRBJ2-1	15	TGTGCCAGCTCACCAACAGGACTAGCGGACAATGAGCAGTTCTTC	CASSPTGLADNEQFF
NA	NA	TRBV6-9	TRBJ2-7	12	TGTGCCAGCAGTACCACGTCTTCCGAGCAGTACTTC	CASSTTSSEQYF
TRBD2	few	TRBV5-4	TRBJ2-1	16	TGTGCCAGCAGCCCGACTAGCGGGAGAGGCTACAATGAGCAGTTCTTC	CASSPTSGRGYNEQFF
NA	once	TRBV28	TRBJ2-7	14	TGTGCCAGCAGTTTATGGGGAGAGTCCTACGAGCAGTACTTC	CASSLWGESYEQYF
NA	NA	TRBV28	TRBJ1-4	13	TGTGCCAGCAGTTCGCAGACTAATGAAAAACTGTTTTTT	CASSSQTNEKLFF
TRBD1	NA	TRBV7-9	TRBJ2-3	16	TGTGCCAGCAGCCCACCGACAGGGGGCGTTGGAAATACGCAGTATTTT	CASSPPTGGVGNTQYF
TRBD2	NA	TRBV10-3	TRBJ2-7	13	TGTGCCACCAGACTAGCGGGGCCCTACGAGCAGTACTTC	CATRLAGPYEQYF
NA	NA	TRBV5-1	TRBJ2-3	14	TGCGCCAGCAGCTTAGCTGGTAGAGCAGATACGCAGTATTTT	CASSLAGRADTQYF
NA	NA	TRBV15	TRBJ2-1	16	TGTGCCACCAGCAGAGGACTAGCGGGACAGGGGGATGAGCAGTTCTTC	CATSRGLAGQGDEQFF